This T cell receptor (beta chain) came from a study of vaccination effects on CD4 cells after COVID-19. Following 10 days of culture, CD4+ T cells were isolated. Vaccine administered to participants consisted of two doses of either BNT162b2 or mRNA-1273. This clone was picked up a small number of times. The antigen is undetermined. Germline CDR1 and CDR2: SGHAT and FQNNGV. CDR3 length equals 13 residues. V was trimmed by 4 bases and J by 8 bases, leaving 15 bases between them. Sequencing used immunoSEQ multiplex PCR; TCRdb keeps in-frame clones, though not all of them. Found here are 37,000 or so clones, around two thirds of them singletons; the top ten hold approximately 8%.

The specimen was CD4+ T cells from PBMCs cultured without peptide, collected after COVID-19 vaccination. The rearrangement links TRBV11-2 to TRBJ2-7, with no clear D. This clonotype originated in a human donor who received a COVID-19 vaccine. CDR3 residues: CASSSFQGGKQYF. In DNA form, the CDR3 reads TGTGCCAGCAGCTCCTTCCAAGGTGGGAAGCAGTACTTC.